The clone carrying this T cell receptor (beta chain) rates as medium-sized. Its antigen is unknown. The data stem from a study of read filtering for tumor transcriptome and immune sequencing. General observations from the study: RNA-seq captured clonotypes less deeply and reliably than IR-seq.

The V gene's germline CDR1 is SGHTA and CDR2 FQGNSA. The V end was cut by 4 bases, the J end by 7 bases, with 14 bases between. This CDR3 spans 14 amino acids. From roughly 390 ng of RNA, a library with molecular barcoded alpha/delta and beta/gamma adaptors was made. TCRdb re-analysed the reads in MiXCR, keeping a single row per CDR3 protein. The top ten hold 30% to 45% of the sample, which has 35,000 to 50,000 distinct CDR3 sequences, over 9.5% seen once. The gene calls are TRBV7-2 and TRBJ2-1; weak D call: TRBD1 (6 bases). Material: a population of CD138-negative cells sorted from bone marrow. The source of this sequence is a donor aged 40 or over with multiple myeloma. The CDR3 DNA reads TGTGCCAGCAGCTCAGACAGGATTGGGAATGAGCAGTTCTTC. Translating gives CASSSDRIGNEQFF.